This T cell receptor beta chain was observed in a study of T cells after yellow fever vaccination. Study-wide findings and caveats: Most primary-vaccination clones recurred post-booster (approximately 96% CD4, roughly 90% CD8). Weaker overall was a secondary response that nonetheless peaked faster, on day 5 versus 15. Relatively few clonotypes were ones that appeared in both CD4 and CD8 compartments.

UMIs were added to TCR cDNA along with a universal primer site when it was made by 5'RACE template switching. A single record per CDR3 protein comes from TCRdb applying MiXCR to the 5' RACE reads. The data hold some 670,000 distinct CDR3 sequences, with 9% to 15% observed a single time. The J segment lost 2 bases and the V segment lost 10 bases, leaving 9 bases of the junction unmatched. CDR1 is MNHEY, CDR2 SVGEGT, per germline. CDR3 length equals 14 residues. Worth noting for this clonotype: Its cognate antigen is unknown.

Source: PBMCs, taken on the day of the yellow fever booster vaccination. The rearrangement links TRBV6-2 or TRBV6-3 to TRBJ2-5; 8 positions match TRBD1. The TCR was taken from a man aged 25-45 years who received the YFV17D yellow fever vaccine. The CDR3 spells CATGPDRVQETQYF. DNA for the CDR3: TGTGCCACAGGACCGGACAGGGTTCAAGAGACCCAGTACTTC.